The 7 T cell receptor beta chains in this list originate from one sample, sequenced in a study of response to subunit inactivated influenza vaccine. TCRdb reprocessed the RT-PCR reads via MiXCR and lists one record per CDR3 protein. The table has about 500,000 distinct CDR3 sequences, about 17% seen once. This specimen was CD4+ T cells sorted from PBMCs, taken about 23 months after vaccination. The receptors were sampled from a man aged 50-75 years who received an inactivated influenza vaccine.

The CDR3 protein is CSASGGLNTEAFF. As DNA, the CDR3 is TGCAGTGCTAGCGGGGGCTTGAACACTGAAGCTTTCTTT. J is TRBJ1-1 and V is TRBV20-1, with D tentatively TRBD1 (6 bases). The CDR3 contains 13 residues. The V and J ends lost 3 bases and 0 bases respectively, with 8 bases between them. Germline V gene lookup returns CDR1 DFQATT and CDR2 SNEGSKA (reference sequence).

The rearrangement joins TRBV7-2 to TRBJ1-1; D call uncertain. The CDR3 spans 13 residues. V gave up 0 bases and J gave up 4 bases, with 6 bases separating them. Germline CDR1 SGHTA, CDR2 FQGNSA. CDR3 nucleotides: TGTGCCAGCAGCTTAGCCCCGCCCACTGAAGCTTTCTTT. It specifies CASSLAPPTEAFF. The entire variable domain, with the rest obtained from reference TRBV7-2 and TRBJ1-1, is as follows: GAGVSQSPSNKVTEKGKDVELRCDPISGHTALYWYRQSLGQGLEFLIYFQGNSAPDKSGLPSDRFSAERTGGSVSTLTIQRTQQEDSAVYLCASSLAPPTEAFFGQGTRLTVV.

The chain employs TRBV7-2 and TRBJ1-1, with D perhaps TRBD1 (6 bases). V was shortened by 2 bases and J by 8 bases, with 9 bases between the two germline ends. This CDR3 spans 12 amino acids. CDR1 is SGHTA, CDR2 FQGNSA, per germline. Here the CDR3 reads CASSLWTDEAFF. The CDR3 bases are TGTGCCAGCAGCTTATGGACAGACGAAGCTTTCTTT.

This clonotype came up a few times. The chain recombines TRBV29-1 with TRBJ1-1; tentatively, D is TRBD1 (5 bases). Germline lookup yields CDR1 SQVTM and CDR2 ANQGSEA. The V and J ends lost 4 bases and 4 bases respectively, with 10 bases between them. The length of the CDR3 is 12 residues. The CDR3 DNA is TGCAGCGTTGGGGGGTGGCGCACTGAAGCTTTCTTT. This sequence encodes CSVGGWRTEAFF.

This clonotype was seen more than once but under ten times. J is TRBJ2-4 and V is TRBV20-1, with a possible D match to TRBD1 (6 bases). CDR1 DFQATT and CDR2 SNEGSKA come from the germline V gene (reference sequence). V was trimmed by 6 bases and J by 4 bases, leaving 19 bases between them. The CDR3 totals 15 residues. The CDR3 DNA sequence: TGCAGTGCCCCCAAACCGGGACAACAAAAAAACATTCAGTACTTC. It codes for CSAPKPGQQKNIQYF.

This clonotype turned up a few times. The chain uses TRBV7-8 and TRBJ1-3; D ambiguous. Trimming stripped 1 base from V and 3 bases from J, with 10 bases between. The CDR3 totals 15 residues. CDR1 is SGHVS, CDR2 FQNEAQ, per germline. CDR3 in amino acids: CASSLGVTDGNTIYF. CDR3 sequence (DNA): TGTGCCAGCAGCTTAGGGGTAACGGATGGAAACACCATATATTTT.

The table lists this clonotype with many counts. This chain links TRBV6-2 or TRBV6-3 with TRBJ2-1; tentatively, D is TRBD2 (6 bases). This CDR3 has 17 amino acids. V was pared by 2 bases and J by 1 base, with 15 bases between. Germline lookup yields CDR1 MNHEY and CDR2 SVGEGT. For the CDR3, the DNA is TGTGCCAGCAGTTACCGGACTTTAGCGGAGTCCTACAATGAGCAGTTCTTC. Amino acids: CASSYRTLAESYNEQFF.